This T cell receptor beta chain emerged from a study of post-analysis software for immune sequencing data. Study as a whole: Both relapsing-remitting and secondary progressive multiple sclerosis featured among the disease courses, as did progressive-relapsing multiple sclerosis. Study-level results: When compared against controls, multiple sclerosis patients showed significantly lower normalized Chao1 diversity. Higher frequency in patients than in controls was seen for roughly five TRBV segments, with TRBV5-6, TRBV5-1 and TRBV20-1 among them.

As to this clonotype: Its specificity is unknown.

Trimming left V 8 bases short and J 4 bases short, with 20 bases between. This CDR3 has 14 amino acids. CDR1 is DFQATT and CDR2 is SNEGSKA in the germline V gene (reference sequence). Unique molecular identifiers were built into the TCR beta cDNA libraries. T cells numbering roughly 1 to 10 million yielded cDNA molecules that totaled approximately 500,000. MiXCR, run by TCRdb on the PCR reads, gives a single entry per CDR3 protein. This table has under 900,000 distinct CDR3 sequences, approximately 50% appearing once. This receptor was identified in a girl between 5 and 17 years old with multiple sclerosis. The material sequenced was blood. The chain uses TRBV20-1 and TRBJ2-5, with D possibly being TRBD2 (6 bases). The CDR3 region is CSFPVGTGLETQYF. CDR3 DNA: TGCAGTTTCCCAGTCGGGACTGGATTAGAGACCCAGTACTTC.